The clone carrying this T cell receptor beta chain was observed many times. This sample was included in a study of patients and donors after allogeneic stem cell transplantation. TCRdb recomputed calls from the RT-PCR reads with MiXCR, one row per CDR3 protein. The sample has 25,000 to 30,000 distinct CDR3 sequences, 7.5% to 9% seen once. The CDR3 totals 16 residues. Trimming removed 5 bases from V and 0 bases from J, with 14 bases in between. The germline V gene encodes CDR1 SGHNT and CDR2 YENEEA. The sequence was obtained from a human donor who was either an allogeneic HSCT recipient or a stem cell or donor lymphocyte infusion donor (not recorded which). It is not recorded whose cells these are; they may come from a transplant donor. The sample was blood, either unsorted or a sorted T cell fraction (not recorded which). The chain uses TRBV11-3 and TRBJ1-3, with D uncertain. As DNA, the CDR3 is TGTGCCAGCAGCAACCAATTCACATCCTCTGGAAACACCATATATTTT. This translates into CASSNQFTSSGNTIYF.